The sequence of this T cell receptor beta chain was determined in a study of blood T cell repertoires in COVID-19. As for the study in general: The United States, Italy and Spain provided the acute and convalescent COVID-19 samples.

Per the original data handling: Counts of nucleated cells, estimated from reference gene primer amplification, were obtained. Measured with immunoSEQ multiplex PCR; TCRdb has only the in-frame clones, and not every one. V and J calls and clone size are those listed in that table; D and trimming were worked out from the DNA. The data show 200,000 to 250,000 clones, approximately 80% seen once. The germline gives CDR1 SEHNR, CDR2 FQNEAQ (reference sequence). The V end was cut by 1 base, the J end by 3 bases, with 6 bases between. The CDR3 runs 13 residues. Followed over time, Seattle patients had been enrolled while infection was active.

The clonotype was recovered from a woman older than 75 with COVID-19, enrolled during active disease. Sequencing was done on a sample of peripheral blood. The rearrangement links TRBV7-9 to TRBJ1-1; D is unclear. CDR3 DNA sequence: TGTGCCAGCAGCTTAGGATCAGACACTGAAGCTTTCTTT. It specifies CASSLGSDTEAFF.